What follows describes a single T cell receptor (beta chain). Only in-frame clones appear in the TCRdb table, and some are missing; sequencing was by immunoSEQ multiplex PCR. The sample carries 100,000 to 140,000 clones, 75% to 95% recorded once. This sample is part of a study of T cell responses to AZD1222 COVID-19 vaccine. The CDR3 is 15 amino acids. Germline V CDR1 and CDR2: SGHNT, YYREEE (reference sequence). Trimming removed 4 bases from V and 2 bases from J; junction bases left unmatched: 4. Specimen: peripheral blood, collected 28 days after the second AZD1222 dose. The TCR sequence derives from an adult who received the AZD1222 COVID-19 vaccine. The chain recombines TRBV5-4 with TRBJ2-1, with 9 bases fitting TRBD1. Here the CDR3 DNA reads TGTGCCAGCAGCGAGGGACAGGGAGCCTACAATGAGCAGTTCTTC. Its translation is CASSEGQGAYNEQFF.